The rows below give T cell receptor beta chains drawn from one sample of a study of T cells in Graves' hyperthyroidism and ophthalmopathy. Via MiXCR, TCRdb re-called the multiplex PCR reads, giving one row per CDR3 protein. The repertoire holds about 640,000 distinct CDR3 sequences, roughly 20% seen once, with around a third in the top ten. The sequenced material came from blood. The receptors were sampled from a young man with Graves' ophthalmopathy. CDR3s include the opening cysteine and the closing phenylalanine or tryptophan. The D gene is left open where the match is weak. For some rows the clone size is stated as once, few or many, or as a class when expanded; others skip it.

v_call,j_call,clone_size,d_call,cdr3_nt,cdr3_aa
TRBV11-1,TRBJ2-5,-,TRBD1,TGTGCCAGCAGCTTAGGAGGGGGCGATGAGACCCAGTACTTC,CASSLGGGDETQYF
TRBV28,TRBJ2-7,-,TRBD1,TGTGCCAGCACCCCCGGCAGGGGGCGCAGTTACGAGCAGTACTTC,CASTPGRGRSYEQYF
TRBV28,TRBJ2-7,many,TRBD1,TGTGCCAGCAGTTCAGGACAGGGGGCTGGTATGGAGCAGTACTTC,CASSSGQGAGMEQYF
TRBV3-1,TRBJ2-7,few,TRBD2,TGTGCCAGCAGCCAAGTCGCTAGCGGGAGGTACGAGCAGTACTTC,CASSQVASGRYEQYF
TRBV5-4,TRBJ2-3,few,-,TGTGCCAGCAGCCCGGCGGCAAGGACAGATACGCAGTATTTT,CASSPAARTDTQYF
TRBV2,TRBJ1-5,many,TRBD1,TGTGCCAGCGGACAGGTGGCTAATCAGCCCCAGCATTTT,CASGQVANQPQHF
TRBV10-3,TRBJ2-3,-,-,TGTGCCATCACCGAGGGAACATTTCGCACAGATACGCAGTATTTT,CAITEGTFRTDTQYF
TRBV7-9,TRBJ2-7,many,TRBD1,TGTGCCAGCAGCAACGAGACAGGGGCCTACGAGCAGTACTTC,CASSNETGAYEQYF
TRBV6-1,TRBJ1-6,-,TRBD1,TGTGCCAGCAGGACAGGGGAGACCTATAATTCACCCCTCCACTTT,CASRTGETYNSPLHF
TRBV6-2/TRBV6-3,TRBJ1-5,few,TRBD1,TGTGCCAGCAGTTGGGACAGGGGGTTATTCCCCACCAATTCTAATCAGCCCCAGCATTTT,CASSWDRGLFPTNSNQPQHF
TRBV7-8,TRBJ2-5,few,-,TGTGCCAGCAGCTTAAGCCGACATCCAAAATACCCCAAAAGCGCAACCCAAGAGACCCAGTACTTC,CASSLSRHPKYPKSATQETQYF
TRBV6-1,TRBJ1-4,-,TRBD1,TGCGGGACAGGGGTAGGGGAAAAACTGTTTTTT,CGTGVGEKLFF
TRBV28,TRBJ1-3,-,-,TGTGCCAGCAGTTTAACGGAGTCTGGAAACACCATATATTTT,CASSLTESGNTIYF
TRBV5-1,TRBJ2-7,-,TRBD1,TGCGCCAGCAGCCCTTACTCGGACAGGGGTCACGAGCAGTACTTC,CASSPYSDRGHEQYF
TRBV28,TRBJ2-1,many,TRBD2,TGTGCCAGCAAGTCTGGACTAGCAGTTTACAATGAGCAGTTCTTC,CASKSGLAVYNEQFF
TRBV28,TRBJ2-3,-,TRBD1,TGTGCCAGCAGTTCCCCCGGGACAGCGAGCACAGATACGCAGTATTTT,CASSSPGTASTDTQYF
TRBV28,TRBJ2-1,-,TRBD2,TGTGCCAGCATCCCTAGGGCGGGACTAGCGGGAGGTAGCTCCTACAATGAGCAGTTCTTC,CASIPRAGLAGGSSYNEQFF
TRBV7-9,TRBJ1-3,-,-,TGTGCCACCAATTTGGTTGGAAACACCATATATTTT,CATNLVGNTIYF
TRBV3-1,TRBJ2-3,many,TRBD2,TGTGCCAGCAGCCGCCGGGGACTAGCGCGTCAGACCACGAGCACAGATACGCAGTATTTT,CASSRRGLARQTTSTDTQYF
TRBV19,TRBJ2-2,-,-,TGTGCCAGTAGTATAAGGGCAAGTCTCGCGAACACCGGGGAGCTGTTTTTT,CASSIRASLANTGELFF
TRBV7-8,TRBJ2-7,many,-,TGTGCCAGCAGCAACGGACGGACGAGCTCCTACGAGCAGTACTTC,CASSNGRTSSYEQYF
TRBV2,TRBJ1-1,many,-,TGTGCCAGCAGGGTGGTCGGGGAAGGGACTGAAGCTTTCTTT,CASRVVGEGTEAFF
TRBV3-1,TRBJ1-2,few,TRBD1,TGTGCCAGCAGCCAAGGCCAGAAGACAGGGGACTATGGCTACACCTTC,CASSQGQKTGDYGYTF
TRBV20-1,TRBJ1-4,many,-,TGCGGGGAGTCGAGGCTGTGGAGGATAAAAAAGAAACTGTTTTTT,CGESRLWRIKKKLFF